The rows below give T cell receptor beta chains drawn from one sample of a study of monozygotic twins with inflammatory bowel disease. Using the 5' RACE reads, TCRdb records one entry per CDR3 protein without DNA. The specimen's table records hundreds of thousands of distinct CDR3 sequences. Sequenced sample: blood. The source is a human donor with ulcerative colitis or Crohn's disease, or a healthy co-twin of an affected twin (not recorded which). Each CDR3 is given with its conserved first and last residue.

TRBJ1-5 TRBV30 CAWTLGSNQPQHF
TRBJ2-3 TRBV7-9 CASSQAPSSTDTQYF
TRBJ2-7 TRBV13 CASSLPEGVSYEQYF
TRBJ2-7 TRBV12-3/TRBV12-4 CASSLEGDEQYF
TRBJ1-1 TRBV2 CASSTDRDRTRDTEAFF
TRBJ2-7 TRBV18 CASSPPDLGFEQYF
TRBJ1-5 TRBV11-1 CASSPDSSNQPQHF
TRBJ2-7 TRBV19 CASRADRSYEQYF
TRBJ2-1 TRBV20-1 CSADGLAYNEQFF
TRBJ2-1 TRBV20-1 CSASPGDEADEQFF
TRBJ2-7 TRBV4-2 CASSQDAGRDYEQYF
TRBJ2-1 TRBV29-1 CSVYLAGGGYNVQFF
TRBJ1-1 TRBV27 CASSLRGSAPTEAFF
TRBJ2-7 TRBV7-2 CASSPRQGPSYEQYF
TRBJ1-1 TRBV5-6 CASSPDPLNTEAFF
TRBJ2-7 TRBV27 CASSLSIMDNGYEQYF
TRBJ1-1 TRBV6-5 CASSYSGVTEAFF
TRBJ2-3 TRBV7-2 CASSLVRSTDTQYF
TRBJ2-1 TRBV7-8 CASSLRREGNEQFF
TRBJ2-3 TRBV5-1 CASSLVGMGTDTQYF
TRBJ1-2 TRBV20-1 CSARPDRGHYYGYTF
TRBJ2-2 TRBV12-3/TRBV12-4 CASSTGTLTGELFF
TRBJ2-7 TRBV9 CASSVQPQGPTYEQYF
TRBJ1-1 TRBV12-5 CASGLGPSDRAFF
TRBJ2-2 TRBV6-1 CASLARSNSQNTGELFF
TRBJ2-2 TRBV5-1 CASSLRSLNTGELFF
TRBJ2-4 TRBV12-3/TRBV12-4 CASSLDADQAKNIQYF
TRBJ1-5 TRBV7-2 CASSATGTGGNQPQHF
TRBJ2-6 TRBV4-2 CASSHPAGDSGANVLTF